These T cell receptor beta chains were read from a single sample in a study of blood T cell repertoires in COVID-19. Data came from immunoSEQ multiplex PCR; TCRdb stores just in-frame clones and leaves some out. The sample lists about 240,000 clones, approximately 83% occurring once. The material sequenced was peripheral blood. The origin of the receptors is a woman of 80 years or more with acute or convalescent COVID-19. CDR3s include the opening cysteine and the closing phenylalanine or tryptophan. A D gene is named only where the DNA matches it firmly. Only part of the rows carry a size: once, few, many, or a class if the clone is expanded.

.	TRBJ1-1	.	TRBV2	TGTGCCAGCGAGGGACATCAAACTGAGGCTTTCTTT	CASEGHQTEAFF
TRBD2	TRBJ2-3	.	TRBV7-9	TGTGCCAGCAGCCAGACTAGCGGCCACACAGATACGCAGTATTTT	CASSQTSGHTDTQYF
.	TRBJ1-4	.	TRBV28	TGTGCCAGCTCCAAAGGCAGGGGAAAACTGTTTTTT	CASSKGRGKLFF
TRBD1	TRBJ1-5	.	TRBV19	TGTGCCAGTAGTATAAGGACAGGGCGACCTAATAGCAATCAGCCCCAGCATTTT	CASSIRTGRPNSNQPQHF
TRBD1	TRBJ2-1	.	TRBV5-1	TGCGCCAGCAGCTTGCCAGGGGACAGGGGTTCTAATGAGCAGTTCTTC	CASSLPGDRGSNEQFF
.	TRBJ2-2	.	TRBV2	TGTGCCAGCGCTAGGGGCGGCCAAGGTGTCACCGGGGAGCTGTTTTTT	CASARGGQGVTGELFF
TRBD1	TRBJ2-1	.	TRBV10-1	TGCGCCAGTCGACCGGGACAGGGGAAATACAATGAGCAGTTCTTC	CASRPGQGKYNEQFF
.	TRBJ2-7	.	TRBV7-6	TGTGCCAGCAGCTTAGCGAGCGTGGGGGCCCCCTACGAGCAGTACTTC	CASSLASVGAPYEQYF
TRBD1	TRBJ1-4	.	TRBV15	TGTGCCACCAGCAGAGATTTTGGGGCGCCAGGGGGCCTGAATGAAAAACTGTTTTTT	CATSRDFGAPGGLNEKLFF
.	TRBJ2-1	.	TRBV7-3	TGTGCCAGCAGCTCCCGGGTGGGGGGGCAATTGAATGAGCAGTTCTTC	CASSSRVGGQLNEQFF
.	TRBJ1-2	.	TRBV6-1	TGTGCCAGCGGAGAGGGCTACACCTTC	CASGEGYTF
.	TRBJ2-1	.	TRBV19	TGTGCCAGTAGTATAGAGGCGGCCAACAATGAGCAGTTCTTC	CASSIEAANNEQFF
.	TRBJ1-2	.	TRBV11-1	TGTGCCAGCAGCTTGACACCCGGCTATGGCTACACCTTC	CASSLTPGYGYTF
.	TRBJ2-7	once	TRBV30	TGTGCCTGGAATATTGGACAGCGGCCCTACGAGCAGTACTTC	CAWNIGQRPYEQYF
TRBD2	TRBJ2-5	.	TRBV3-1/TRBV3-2	TGTGCCAGCAGCCAAGCGGAGACTAGCGTGCCCCAGTACTTC	CASSQAETSVPQYF
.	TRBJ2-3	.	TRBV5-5	TGTGCCAGCAGCTTGGGATGGGGCAGAAACACAGATACGCAGTATTTT	CASSLGWGRNTDTQYF
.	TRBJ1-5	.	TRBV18	TGTGCCAGCTCGGACAGCCTCAATCAGCCCCAGCATTTT	CASSDSLNQPQHF
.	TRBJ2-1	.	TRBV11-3	TGTGCCAGCAGCTGGCAGGGGTCAGCGTATGAGCAGTTCTTC	CASSWQGSAYEQFF
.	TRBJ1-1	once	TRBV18	TGTGCCAGCTCACCCTGGGCCCTGAACACTGAAGCTTTCTTT	CASSPWALNTEAFF
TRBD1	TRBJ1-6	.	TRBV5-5	TGTGCCAGCACCCGCGGGAACCGGGACAGAAATTCACCCCTCCACTTT	CASTRGNRDRNSPLHF
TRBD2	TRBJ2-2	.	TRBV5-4	TGTGCCAGCAGCCCCGGACTAGCGGGGACCACCGGGGAGCTGTTTTTT	CASSPGLAGTTGELFF
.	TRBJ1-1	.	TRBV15	TGTGCCACCAGCAGAGTCCCGGGGGGCACTGAAGCTTTCTTT	CATSRVPGGTEAFF
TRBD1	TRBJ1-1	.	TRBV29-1	TGCAGCGGGGGCCTGGGACAGGCTAACACTGAAGCTTTCTTT	CSGGLGQANTEAFF
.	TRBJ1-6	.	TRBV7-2	TGTGCCAGCAGACCCGAACCTGGTGTGGCTTCACCCCTCCACTTT	CASRPEPGVASPLHF
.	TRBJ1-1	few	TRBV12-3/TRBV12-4	TGTGCCAGCAGTTTTAGGGGATTGACTGAAGCTTTCTTT	CASSFRGLTEAFF
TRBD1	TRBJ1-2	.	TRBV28	TGTGCCAGCAGTTCAGGGGGCTGGACTAACTATGGCTACACCTTC	CASSSGGWTNYGYTF
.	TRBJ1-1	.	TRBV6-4	TGTGCCAGCAGTGTAGACAGTAACACTGAAGCTTTCTTT	CASSVDSNTEAFF
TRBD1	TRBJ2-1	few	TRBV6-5	TGTGCCAGCAGTTACGAGGGACAGGGGGCGAATGAGCAGTTCTTC	CASSYEGQGANEQFF
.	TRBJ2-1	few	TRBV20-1	TGCAGTGCCCGTCGGGATGAGCAGTTCTTC	CSARRDEQFF
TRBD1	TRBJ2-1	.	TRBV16	TGTGCCAGCAGCCAATCGACGCCGGGACAGGGGCAGTTCTTC	CASSQSTPGQGQFF
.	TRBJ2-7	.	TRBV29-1	TGCAGCGTTGCTAACGGACAGCCAACCTACGAGCAGTACTTC	CSVANGQPTYEQYF
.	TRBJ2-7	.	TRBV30	TGTGCCTGGAGTTTTCCAGGGTACGAGCAGTACTTC	CAWSFPGYEQYF
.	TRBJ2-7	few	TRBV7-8	TGTGCCAGCAGCTTGCGGGCTTCCTACGAGCAGTACTTC	CASSLRASYEQYF
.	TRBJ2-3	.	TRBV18	TGTGCCAGCTCACTACTAGATAGCACAGATACGCAGTATTTT	CASSLLDSTDTQYF
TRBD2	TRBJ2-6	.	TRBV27	TGTGCCAGCAAGGGACTAGCGGGGGGGCTCGGGGCCAACGTCCTGACTTTC	CASKGLAGGLGANVLTF
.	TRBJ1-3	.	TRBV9	TGTGCCAGCAGCGTTGGGACTGATGGAAACACCATATATTTT	CASSVGTDGNTIYF
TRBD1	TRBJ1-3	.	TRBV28	TGTGCCAGCGGCCCGGACAGGACATCTGGAAACACCATATATTTT	CASGPDRTSGNTIYF
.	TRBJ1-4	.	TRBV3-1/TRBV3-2	TGTGCCAGCAGCCAAGATACAGGGATTGAAAAACTGTTTTTT	CASSQDTGIEKLFF
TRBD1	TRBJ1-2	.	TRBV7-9	TGTGCCAGCAGCCTAGGGGGCGGCTACACCTTC	CASSLGGGYTF
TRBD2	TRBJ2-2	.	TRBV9	TGTGCCAGCAGCGTAGGGCCTAGCGGGGGGGGTGAGGAGCTGTTTTTT	CASSVGPSGGGEELFF
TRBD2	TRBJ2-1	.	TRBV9	TGTGCCAGCAGCGTAGTTGGCGGGGGGGAGCAGTTCTTC	CASSVVGGGEQFF
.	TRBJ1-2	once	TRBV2	TGTGCCAGCAGTGAATCGGGGAGCAGGCGGGCGAACTATGGCTACACCTTC	CASSESGSRRANYGYTF